One and the same sample provided the 30 T cell receptor beta chains below, sequenced in a study of T cells in Graves' hyperthyroidism and ophthalmopathy. Template material for amplifying TCR beta CDR3 regions consisted of RNA transcripts. With the HTBI primer set, the TCR CDR3 went through a first round of RT-PCR. TCRdb recomputed calls from the multiplex PCR reads with MiXCR, one row per CDR3 protein. The table has roughly 840,000 distinct CDR3 sequences, 38% seen once. The sequenced sample was blood. The receptors derive from a man in his late teens or twenties with Graves' hyperthyroidism.

The rearrangement joins TRBV5-4 to TRBJ2-5; tentatively, D is TRBD2 (5 bases). Trimming shortened V by 3 bases and J by 4 bases, and 10 bases separated the two germline ends. Germline V CDR1 and CDR2: SGHNT, YYREEE (reference sequence). The CDR3 is 13 residues long. For the CDR3, the DNA is TGTGCCAGCAGCTCCCCGGGAATAGAGACCCAGTACTTC. It translates to CASSSPGIETQYF.

Ten or more counts support this clonotype. The chain combines TRBV10-3 with TRBJ1-2, with D unresolved. The CDR3 spans 12 residues. Trimming pared 11 bases from V and 4 bases from J, leaving 14 bases between. Germline V gives CDR1 ENHRY, CDR2 SYGVKD. CDR3 nucleotides: TGTGCCGCCCTGAAGGACGGCTATGGCTACACCTTC. The encoded protein is CAALKDGYGYTF.

There are many counts of this clonotype. The genes are TRBV4-2 and TRBJ2-7; 7 nucleotides align to TRBD1. Trimming at V came to 4 bases and at J to 4 bases, leaving 10 bases not matched to a gene. Per germline, CDR1 LGHNA and CDR2 YNFKEQ. The CDR3 consists of 15 residues. This chain's CDR3 is CASSPLGQNGYEQYF. The CDR3 region has the DNA TGTGCCAGCAGCCCCCTGGGACAGAATGGTTACGAGCAGTACTTC.

This clonotype appeared once. One base away lies a much larger clone, so this may be a sequencing read error. The genes are TRBV7-9 and TRBJ1-6; TRBD1 aligns across 9 bases. From germline, CDR1 is SEHNR and CDR2 FQNEAQ (reference sequence). CDR3 length: 14 residues. The V and J ends lost 7 bases and 10 bases, in that order; junction bases with no gene match: 8. As DNA, the CDR3 is TGTGCCAGCACCCCCCGGGACAGGGACTCACCCCTCCACTTT. This translates into CASTPRDRDSPLHF.

This clonotype was observed a few times. The rearrangement links TRBV7-2 to TRBJ2-7; 14 positions match TRBD2. V shed 7 bases, J shed 5 bases, and the junction held 7 bases outside the gene matches. The CDR3 runs to 15 residues. Per the germline V gene, CDR1 is SGHTA and CDR2 is FQGNSA. CDR3 in amino acids: CASKLTSGRGNEQYF. The CDR3 nucleotides are TGTGCCAGCAAACTGACTAGCGGGAGGGGGAACGAGCAGTACTTC.

V usage is TRBV2 and J usage is TRBJ2-7; a possible D gene is TRBD2 (5 bases). The CDR3 has 14 residues. V lost 6 bases, J lost 4 bases, and 16 bases lay in between. The germline V gene has CDR1 SNHLY and CDR2 FYNNEI. Written as DNA, the CDR3 is TGTGCCAGCAGGGGCGGACTCCCCCCTTACGAGCAGTACTTC. Translating gives CASRGGLPPYEQYF. Based on the CDR3 plus reference TRBV2 and TRBJ2-7, the full variable domain is EPEVTQTPSHQVTQMGQEVILRCVPISNHLYFYWYRQILGQKVEFLVSFYNNEISEKSEIFDDQFSVERPDGSNFTLKIRSTKLEDSAMYFCASRGGLPPYEQYFGPGTRLTVT.

This CDR3 is CASSLVVSYTGELFF. The CDR3 nucleotides are TGTGCCAGCAGCTTGGTCGTAAGCTACACCGGGGAGCTGTTTTTT. The rearrangement joins TRBV7-2 to TRBJ2-2; D is unresolved. Trimming left V 3 bases short and J 3 bases short, with 11 bases between. The length of the CDR3 is 15 residues. Germline CDR1 and CDR2: SGHTA and FQGNSA.

In its sample, this clonotype was seen many times. This chain joins TRBV19 and TRBJ2-7, with TRBD1 identical over 7 bases. J lost 2 bases, V lost 7 bases, and 5 bases had no gene match. CDR1 is LNHDA, CDR2 SQIVND, per germline (reference sequence). This CDR3 region has 13 residues. CDR3 loop: CASTSGTAYEQYF. The CDR3 region has the DNA TGTGCCAGTACCTCAGGGACAGCCTACGAGCAGTACTTC.

The chain has TRBV7-8 and TRBJ2-7; the match to TRBD1 covers 8 bases. The CDR3 loop spans 18 amino acids. Trimming at V came to 1 base and at J to 2 bases, leaving 13 bases not matched to a gene. CDR1 and CDR2 from the germline V gene are SGHVS and FQNEAQ. The CDR3 region is CASSLDSVGQGLAYEQYF. In DNA, the CDR3 is TGTGCCAGCAGCTTAGATTCCGTCGGACAGGGTCTCGCCTACGAGCAGTACTTC.

This clonotype was seen a handful of times. This rearrangement joins TRBV29-1 to TRBJ2-1, with D tentatively TRBD1 (5 bases). The CDR3 sequence is 12 residues long. V lost 4 bases and J lost 9, with 13 bases in between. Looked up from germline, CDR1 is SQVTM and CDR2 is ANQGSEA. This CDR3 reads CSVVKWGGEQFF. As DNA, the CDR3 is TGCAGCGTTGTGAAGTGGGGCGGTGAGCAGTTCTTC.

J is TRBJ1-2 and V is TRBV19, with 8 bases aligning to TRBD1. Unmatched junction bases numbered 10, after V lost 3 bases and J lost 4 bases. Germline loops: CDR1 LNHDA, CDR2 SQIVND (reference sequence). This CDR3 is 16 amino acids long. The CDR3 region is CASSILQGAILYGYTF. The CDR3 region has the DNA TGTGCCAGTAGTATTCTCCAGGGGGCTATCCTCTATGGCTACACCTTC. Drawing the rest from reference TRBV19 and TRBJ1-2, the complete variable domain is DGGITQSPKYLFRKEGQNVTLSCEQNLNHDAMYWYRQDPGQGLRLIYYSQIVNDFQKGDIAEGYSVSREKKESFPLTVTSAQKNPTAFYLCASSILQGAILYGYTFGSGTRLTVV.

This clonotype was counted a few times. For the CDR3, the DNA is TGCAGTGCCACCGACAGAAATCAGCCCCAGCATTTT. It encodes CSATDRNQPQHF. J is TRBJ1-5 and V is TRBV20-1; tentative D call: TRBD1 (5 bases). The V gene's germline CDR1 is DFQATT and CDR2 SNEGSKA (reference sequence). This CDR3 comprises 12 residues. The V gene lost 6 bases and the J gene lost 4 bases, with 10 bases spanning the gap.

This clonotype was detected once. One junction end disagrees with the germline gene, perhaps due to a read error. The V call is TRBV7-9, the J call TRBJ2-5, with a tentative D call TRBD1 (5 bases). The CDR3 loop spans 15 amino acids. Germline loops: CDR1 SEHNR, CDR2 FQNEAQ (reference sequence). CDR3 nucleotide sequence: TGTGCCAGCAGCTTAGCCCAGGGATGGAGCGAGACCCGGTACTTC. It codes for CASSLAQGWSETRYF.

This clonotype was found once. This may be a read error, as it is one base from a much larger clone. The chain joins TRBV2 to TRBJ1-2; a possible D gene is TRBD1 (6 bases). V was shortened by 8 bases and J by 4 bases, with 11 bases between the two germline ends. Germline CDR1 is SNHLY and CDR2 is FYNNEI. This CDR3 has 12 residues. CDR3 nucleotide sequence: TGTGCCAGCGGGGGACATCTCTATGGCTACACCTTC. Its protein is CASGGHLYGYTF.

This clonotype was counted many times. This chain uses TRBV20-1 with TRBJ1-5; D unclear. Looked up from germline, CDR1 is DFQATT and CDR2 is SNEGSKA (reference sequence). The CDR3 is made up of 14 amino acids. V shed 5 bases and J shed 5 bases, with 16 bases lying between them. In nucleotides, the CDR3 is TGCAGTGCTTCCGGGCCAAGGCGGTATCAGCCCCAGCATTTT. Translated, it gives CSASGPRRYQPQHF.

This clonotype was counted ten times or more. This chain links TRBV29-1 with TRBJ2-7, with a possible D match to TRBD1 (7 bases). Trimming stripped 4 bases from V and 6 bases from J, with 13 bases between. There are 12 residues in the CDR3. Germline V gene data show CDR1 as SQVTM and CDR2 as ANQGSEA. The CDR3 is CSVAFQGGEQYF. The DNA of the CDR3 is TGCAGCGTTGCCTTCCAGGGGGGCGAGCAGTACTTC.

Comment on this clonotype: An end of the junction does not agree with germline; a read error may underlie this. This chain's CDR3 is CAGSINRPLSPAGANVLTF. The CDR3 bases are TGTGCCGGTAGTATAAACCGACCCCTCTCCCCGGCGGGGGCCAACGTCCTGACTTTC. The chain couples TRBV19 to TRBJ2-6, with D unclear. Germline V gene lookup returns CDR1 LNHDA and CDR2 SQIVND (reference sequence). This CDR3 is 19 amino acids long.

The genes are TRBV5-1 and TRBJ1-6, with TRBD1 matching 9 bases. The CDR3 spans 15 residues. CDR1 is SGHRS, CDR2 YFSETQ, per germline. With 4 bases clipped from V and 8 bases from J, the junction kept 7 bases outside the gene matches. The CDR3 nucleotides read TGCGCCAGCAGCACCGGGACAGGGTGGGATTCACCCCTCCACTTT. Translating gives CASSTGTGWDSPLHF.

The chain uses TRBV11-2 and TRBJ2-2; tentatively, D is TRBD2 (6 bases). Trimming took 5 bases from V and 7 from J, leaving 14 bases between them. The CDR3 consists of 14 residues. Germline CDR1 SGHAT, CDR2 FQNNGV. CDR3 DNA: TGTGCCAGCAGCCGCGGAATGGGGGGCGGGGAGCTGTTTTTT. It yields the protein CASSRGMGGGELFF.

This clonotype has more than one count but fewer than ten. The chain combines TRBV20-1 with TRBJ1-5, with D unclear. The CDR3 contains 13 residues. With 0 bases removed from V and 7 bases from J, the gap between germline ends came to 10 bases. Germline V CDR1 and CDR2: DFQATT, SNEGSKA (reference sequence). The CDR3 loop is CSARDPMGQPQHF. CDR3 in DNA: TGCAGTGCTAGAGATCCGATGGGGCAGCCCCAGCATTTT.

Only a few counts were recorded for this clonotype. This rearrangement joins TRBV7-9 to TRBJ2-2; maybe TRBD2 (6 bases). This CDR3 comprises 13 residues. Trimming pared 5 bases from V and 6 bases from J, leaving 10 bases between. Germline assignment: CDR1 SEHNR and CDR2 FQNEAQ (reference sequence). CDR3 DNA sequence: TGTGCCAGCAGCCGGGGGAAGGCCGGGGAGCTGTTTTTT. It encodes CASSRGKAGELFF.

The genes are TRBV6-2 or TRBV6-3 and TRBJ2-5; 10 bases align to TRBD1. Trimming removed 6 bases from V and 3 bases from J; junction bases left unmatched: 10. The CDR3 consists of 16 residues. Germline CDR1 is MNHEY and CDR2 is SVGEGT. The CDR3 region is CASSIQGGTGEETQYF. CDR3 sequence (DNA): TGTGCCAGCAGCATCCAAGGGGGGACAGGGGAAGAGACCCAGTACTTC.

V and J are TRBV29-1 and TRBJ2-7; 10 bases agree with TRBD2. The CDR3 length is 13 residues. Trimming took 8 bases from V and 6 from J; bases not matched to a gene: 10. Germline V gene data show CDR1 as SQVTM and CDR2 as ANQGSEA. The CDR3 sequence: CSPISGGAGEQYF. For the CDR3, the DNA is TGCAGCCCAATCAGCGGGGGGGCCGGCGAGCAGTACTTC.

In this sample, this clonotype turned up many times. This rearrangement joins TRBV5-1 to TRBJ2-2, with 7 nucleotides matching TRBD2. V lost 7 bases, J lost 5 bases, and 14 bases stayed unmatched. The CDR3 runs 16 residues. The germline CDR1 and CDR2 sequences are SGHRS and YFSETQ. CDR3 sequence reads: CASCFLAGVETGELFF. As DNA, the CDR3 is TGCGCCAGCTGTTTCCTGGCGGGAGTTGAGACCGGGGAGCTGTTTTTT.

In this sample, this clonotype turned up many times. The rearrangement uses TRBV2 and TRBJ2-7, with 11 bases fitting TRBD1. Trimming cost V 10 bases and J 5 bases; bases outside gene matches: 7. The CDR3 runs 13 residues. Germline assignment: CDR1 SNHLY and CDR2 FYNNEI. The CDR3 nucleotides are TGTGCCAATGGGGGACAGGGGGAGAACGAGCAGTACTTC. Its protein is CANGGQGENEQYF.

V and J are TRBV5-1 and TRBJ2-7; possibly TRBD1 for D (6 bases). The V and J ends lost 5 bases and 6 bases respectively, with 21 bases between them. The length of the CDR3 is 15 residues. Germline loops: CDR1 SGHRS, CDR2 YFSETQ. The DNA for the CDR3 is TGCGCCAGCAGTCCCGAAAGGGGGTACGGTGGCGAGCAGTACTTC. Residues: CASSPERGYGGEQYF.

As concerns this clonotype: It may be a read error: a sequence one base away is much more abundant. The chain employs TRBV15 and TRBJ1-2, with 8 bases aligning to TRBD1. Germline values: CDR1 LNHNV, CDR2 YYDKDF (reference sequence). The length of the CDR3 is 13 residues. Trimming at V came to 5 bases and at J to 8 bases, leaving 7 bases not matched to a gene. CDR3 amino acids: CATSFGQGLGYTF. The CDR3 DNA is TGTGCCACCAGCTTTGGACAGGGTCTGGGCTACACCTTC. Combining the CDR3 with reference TRBV15 and TRBJ1-2 gives the whole variable domain DAMVIQNPRYQVTQFGKPVTLSCSQTLNHNVMYWYQQKSSQAPKLLFHYYDKDFNNEADTPDNFQSRRPNTSFCFLDIRSPGLGDTAMYLCATSFGQGLGYTFGSGTRLTVV.

V gene TRBV2 combines with J gene TRBJ1-2; a weak D match, TRBD1 (6 bases). Trimming removed 7 bases from V and 4 bases from J, with 16 bases in between. The CDR3 totals 14 residues. CDR1 and CDR2 (germline): SNHLY, FYNNEI. In DNA, the CDR3 is TGTGCCAGCAATTCGCAGGGGAGGAGCTATGGCTACACCTTC. Its translation: CASNSQGRSYGYTF.

There are many counts of this clonotype. This chain's CDR3 is CSGLRLNTGELFF. CDR3 nucleotides: TGCAGCGGCCTACGCCTGAACACCGGGGAGCTGTTTTTT. The chain couples TRBV29-1 to TRBJ2-2; D remains unclear. Per germline, CDR1 SQVTM and CDR2 ANQGSEA. This CDR3 is 13 amino acids long. Trimming stripped 7 bases from V and 1 base from J, with 10 bases between.

This clonotype was counted many times. The V call is TRBV9, the J call TRBJ1-3; D is undetermined. V was cut by 0 bases and J by 3 bases, with 10 bases left in between. CDR1 is SGDLS, CDR2 YYNGEE, per germline. CDR3 size: 15 residues. The CDR3 here is CASSVGELLGNTIYF. The CDR3 coding sequence is TGTGCCAGCAGCGTAGGGGAATTACTTGGAAACACCATATATTTT.